Presented here are 24 T cell receptor beta chains from one specimen sequenced in a study of T cell responses to AZD1222 COVID-19 vaccine (dated by TCRdb to 2020 to 2023). Sample time point, as interpreted from the label and publication: baseline before first vaccination. Library preparation was by the immunoSEQ multiplex PCR assay. In its TCRdb copy, this immuneACCESS table keeps in-frame sequences only and misses some clones. Where compared with another copy, unresolved V genes explain less than half of these, and the others have no known cause. The sample data list about 120,000 clones, and 90% of these were observed just once. The top ten hold 6.9% of the sample. Source: peripheral blood, taken on day 0 of AZD1222 vaccination. The origin of the receptors is an adult in good health.

The chain carries TRBV4-3 and TRBJ2-7, with no clear D. Germline loops: CDR1 LGHNA, CDR2 YSLEER. V was pared by 0 bases and J by 2 bases, with 5 bases between. There are 13 residues in the CDR3. For the CDR3, the DNA is TGCGCCAGCAGCCAAGAGGTTGCCTACGAGCAGTACTTC. Translation gives CASSQEVAYEQYF.

Only one count was recorded for this clone. The J gene is TRBJ2-7, the V gene TRBV27, with D perhaps matching TRBD1 (5 bases). The ends were cut back, 4 bases at V and 4 bases at J, with 14 bases in the middle. The CDR3 runs 14 residues. The germline V gene encodes CDR1 MNHEY and CDR2 SMNVEV (reference sequence). The CDR3 loop is CASSSPGIPYEQYF. The CDR3 DNA reads TGTGCCAGCAGTTCCCCAGGGATCCCTTACGAGCAGTACTTC.

The J gene is TRBJ1-2, the V gene TRBV10-2; 8 bases line up with TRBD1. Unmatched junction bases numbered 3, after V lost 6 bases and J lost 6 bases. The CDR3 totals 12 residues. The germline gives CDR1 WSHSY, CDR2 SAAADI. CDR3 nucleotides: TGCGCCAGCAGCCAGGGGGCGGATGGCTACACCTTC. This gives the protein CASSQGADGYTF.

This chain joins TRBV20-1 and TRBJ1-1; D unclear. The CDR3 is 11 residues long. Between the trimmed V and J ends, which lost 6 bases and 5 bases, there was a span of 10 bases. Germline-derived CDR1 and CDR2 are DFQATT and SNEGSKA (reference sequence). CDR3 residues: CSAGPGTEAFF. Written as DNA, the CDR3 is TGCAGTGCCGGCCCCGGGACTGAAGCTTTCTTT.

J is TRBJ1-5 and V is TRBV9, with D unclear. The CDR3 has 14 amino acids. Germline assignment: CDR1 SGDLS and CDR2 YYNGEE. V was trimmed by 3 bases and J by 9 bases, leaving 16 bases between them. The CDR3 loop reads CASSAGEGARPQHF. In DNA form, the CDR3 reads TGTGCCAGCAGCGCGGGAGAGGGAGCGCGGCCCCAGCATTTT. The full variable domain, its missing parts supplied by reference TRBV9 and TRBJ1-5, is DSGVTQTPKHLITATGQRVTLRCSPRSGDLSVYWYQQSLDQGLQFLIQYYNGEERAKGNILERFSAQQFPDLHSELNLSSLELGDSALYFCASSAGEGARPQHFGDGTRLSIL.

The V gene is TRBV6-5, the J gene TRBJ2-7; D uncertain. The CDR3 sequence is 11 residues long. V lost 1 base to trimming and J lost 5 bases, with 3 bases between them. Per germline, CDR1 MNHEY and CDR2 SVGAGI. The CDR3 here is CASSYFHEQYF. In DNA, the CDR3 is TGTGCCAGCAGTTACTTCCACGAGCAGTACTTC.

V gene TRBV5-4 combines with J gene TRBJ2-7; 7 bases are shared with TRBD2. CDR1 is SGHNT and CDR2 is YYREEE in the germline V gene (reference sequence). The CDR3 extends over 14 amino acids. Trimming at V came to 4 bases and at J to 3 bases, leaving 7 bases not matched to a gene. CDR3 in amino acids: CASSATGTNYEQYF. In DNA, the CDR3 is TGTGCCAGCAGCGCAACCGGGACTAACTACGAGCAGTACTTC.

This clone is a singleton in its sample. The chain employs TRBV15 and TRBJ1-2; 12 positions match TRBD1. The CDR3 contains 16 residues. The germline V gene has CDR1 LNHNV and CDR2 YYDKDF (reference sequence). The ends lost 5 bases at V and 5 bases at J; junction bases unmatched: 9. CDR3 sequence: CATSPGQGAIGYGYTF. In DNA form, the CDR3 reads TGTGCCACCAGCCCGGGACAGGGGGCCATCGGTTATGGCTACACCTTC.

With regard to this clone: This specimen includes other DNA sequences encoding the same CDR3. The rearrangement uses TRBV6-5 and TRBJ1-1, with D possibly being TRBD1 (5 bases). The CDR3 has 13 residues. V was clipped by 6 bases and J by 1 base, with 9 bases between them. The germline V gene encodes CDR1 MNHEY and CDR2 SVGAGI. The CDR3 protein is CASSYGQNTEAFF. In DNA, the CDR3 is TGTGCCAGCAGCTACGGACAGAACACTGAAGCTTTCTTT.

This rearrangement joins TRBV4-3 to TRBJ2-3, with 9 nucleotides matching TRBD2. J was trimmed by 4 bases and V by 0 bases; bases with no gene match: 8. The germline gives CDR1 LGHNA, CDR2 YSLEER. The CDR3 is 17 amino acids. The CDR3, as DNA: TGCGCCAGCAGCCAAGATCCAGCGGGGGGCCAGGCAGATACGCAGTATTTT. Protein: CASSQDPAGGQADTQYF.

The rearrangement joins TRBV6-1 to TRBJ2-7; 7 bases are a match to TRBD2. Germline V gene sequence: CDR1 MNHNS, CDR2 SASEGT. This CDR3 has 14 amino acids. V was clipped by 1 base and J by 7 bases; unmatched bases: 7. The CDR3 DNA sequence: TGTGCCAGCAGTGAAGTGGTTGTGGGAGGGGAGCAGTACTTC. This encodes CASSEVVVGGEQYF.

This clone was observed a few times. The V gene is TRBV27, the J gene TRBJ2-2; D call uncertain. The CDR3 totals 15 residues. Germline V gene sequence: CDR1 MNHEY, CDR2 SMNVEV (reference sequence). V lost 0 bases and J 2 bases, leaving 7 bases between the germline ends. The CDR3 coding sequence is TGTGCCAGCAGTTTATCCCCCCACAACACCGGGGAGCTGTTTTTT. Protein sequence: CASSLSPHNTGELFF.

The rearrangement links TRBV3-1 (or the pseudogene TRBV3-2) to TRBJ2-6; D is unclear. V lost 0 bases and J 1 base, leaving 10 bases between the germline ends. The CDR3 covers 17 residues. CDR1 is LGHDT and CDR2 is YNNKEL in the germline V gene (reference sequence). The CDR3 DNA reads as TGTGCCAGCAGCCAAGATGTATGGGATTCTGGGGCCAACGTCCTGACTTTC. This encodes CASSQDVWDSGANVLTF.

V gene TRBV5-1 combines with J gene TRBJ2-5; D may be TRBD2 (5 bases). The CDR3 is made up of 15 amino acids. Germline V gene sequence: CDR1 SGHRS, CDR2 YFSETQ. V lost 2 bases and J 5 bases, leaving 16 bases between the germline ends. The CDR3 protein is CASSFSAASGETQYF. The CDR3 DNA reads as TGCGCCAGCAGCTTCTCTGCGGCCTCGGGGGAGACCCAGTACTTC.

J is TRBJ1-5 and V is TRBV28, with D possibly TRBD1 on 6 matching bases. The CDR3 totals 12 residues. Trimming removed 6 bases from V and 9 bases from J, with 12 bases in between. Germline V CDR1 and CDR2: MDHEN, SYDVKM. CDR3 loop: CASSGGGGPQHF. CDR3 coding DNA: TGTGCCAGCAGCGGGGGCGGGGGGCCCCAGCATTTT.

The rearrangement uses TRBV11-2 and TRBJ2-3; 10 bases map to TRBD2. V was clipped by 3 bases and J by 3 bases; unmatched bases: 3. Germline V lookup: CDR1 SGHAT, CDR2 FQNNGV. The CDR3 totals 15 residues. The DNA for the CDR3 is TGTGCCAGCAGCTTTACTAGCGGGACTACAGATACGCAGTATTTT. Translating gives CASSFTSGTTDTQYF.

The chain employs TRBV7-2 and TRBJ2-5; perhaps TRBD1 as D (6 bases). The ends were cut back, 2 bases at V and 1 base at J, with 11 bases in the middle. This CDR3 has 15 amino acids. Germline V gene data show CDR1 as SGHTA and CDR2 as FQGNSA. CDR3 sequence (DNA): TGTGCCAGCAGCTTATCCCAGGACAGCCAAGAGACCCAGTACTTC. Its protein product is CASSLSQDSQETQYF. Looking up the rest from reference TRBV7-2 and TRBJ2-5 gives the full variable domain: GAGVSQSPSNKVTEKGKDVELRCDPISGHTALYWYRQSLGQGLEFLIYFQGNSAPDKSGLPSDRFSAERTGGSVSTLTIQRTQQEDSAVYLCASSLSQDSQETQYFGPGTRLLVL.

The chain has TRBV30 and TRBJ1-6; D ambiguous. The CDR3 has 13 residues. Germline loops: CDR1 GTSNPN, CDR2 SVGIG (reference sequence). Trimming removed 0 bases from V and 14 bases from J, with 14 bases in between. As DNA, the CDR3 is TGTGCCTGGAGTGTACCTTCTTCCGGTTCCCTCCACTTT. This sequence encodes CAWSVPSSGSLHF.

Comment on this clone: The sample carries other DNA sequences with the same CDR3. The chain combines TRBV6-2 or TRBV6-3 with TRBJ1-6; D remains ambiguous. CDR1 and CDR2 from the germline V gene are MNHEY and SVGEGT. V was clipped by 5 bases and J by 7 bases, with 12 bases between them. There are 14 residues in the CDR3. The CDR3 DNA is TGTGCCAGCAGTCCGGGCCTATCAAATTCACCCCTCCACTTT. Translated: CASSPGLSNSPLHF.

The rearrangement uses TRBV18 and TRBJ1-5; no clear D. V lost 1 base to trimming and J lost 0 bases, with 10 bases between them. Germline-derived CDR1 and CDR2 are KGHSH and LQKENI. The CDR3 runs 16 residues. This CDR3 reads CASSPQNSFSNQPQHF. CDR3 DNA: TGTGCCAGCTCACCACAAAACAGCTTTAGCAATCAGCCCCAGCATTTT.

CDR3 loop: CASSRTGNTEAFF. The DNA for the CDR3 is TGTGCCAGCAGCCGGACAGGGAACACTGAAGCTTTCTTT. The V gene is TRBV9, the J gene TRBJ1-1, with 7 bases identical to TRBD1. CDR3 length: 13 amino acids. J gave up 1 base and V 4 bases, and 1 base lay outside the gene matches. In germline, CDR1 is SGDLS, CDR2 YYNGEE.

The rearrangement links TRBV7-2 to TRBJ1-2; D is ambiguous. The germline V gene encodes CDR1 SGHTA and CDR2 FQGNSA. The CDR3 length is 14 residues. V lost 5 bases and J lost 2, with 12 bases in between. Here the CDR3 DNA reads TGTGCCAGCAGCGCCGGGCAGTCGAACTATGGCTACACCTTC. Protein: CASSAGQSNYGYTF. Full variable domain (outside the CDR3, taken from reference TRBV7-2 and TRBJ1-2): GAGVSQSPSNKVTEKGKDVELRCDPISGHTALYWYRQSLGQGLEFLIYFQGNSAPDKSGLPSDRFSAERTGGSVSTLTIQRTQQEDSAVYLCASSAGQSNYGYTFGSGTRLTVV.

This rearrangement joins TRBV30 to TRBJ1-3; 7 bases agree with TRBD1. J gave up 2 bases and V 0 bases, and 4 bases lay outside the gene matches. The V gene's germline CDR1 is GTSNPN and CDR2 SVGIG (reference sequence). This CDR3 comprises 15 residues. The CDR3 coding sequence is TGTGCCTGGAGTGTAAGGAGGGGGCCTGGAAACACCATATATTTT. Translated: CAWSVRRGPGNTIYF.

A few counts support this clone. This sequence joins TRBV2 and TRBJ1-6; D remains unclear. Trimming cost V 6 bases and J 4 bases, with 16 bases left between them. Germline CDR1 is SNHLY and CDR2 is FYNNEI. The CDR3 is 16 amino acids. The DNA for the CDR3 is TGTGCCAGCAGAAACAAGGAGGCCCGGTATAATTCACCCCTCCACTTT. Translation: CASRNKEARYNSPLHF.